Listed below are T cell receptor beta chains from one sample, sequenced in a study of technical replicates of blood from several donors. Repertoires were generated with immunoSEQ multiplex PCR, while TCRdb's copy carries only in-frame clones and drops some. This sample has about 83,000 clones, with about 91% found just once. The sample comprised T cells isolated from PBMCs. These receptors were collected from a human donor in good health. Each CDR3 is given with its conserved first and last residue. The D gene is left open where the match is weak. Clone size is not always given. Where it is, it says once, few, many or a class for expanded clones.

size	D	V	J	CDR3	DNA
NA	TRBD2	TRBV12-5	TRBJ2-7	CASGLGLTSGGSYEQYF	TGTGCTAGTGGTTTGGGATTAACTAGCGGGGGGTCCTACGAGCAGTACTTC
NA	NA	TRBV30	TRBJ1-1	CAGLTVNTEAFF	TGTGCCGGATTGACAGTGAACACTGAAGCTTTCTTT
NA	NA	TRBV9	TRBJ2-2	CASSARTLGELFF	TGTGCCAGCAGCGCCCGTACTCTGGGGGAGCTGTTTTTT
NA	TRBD2	TRBV7-9	TRBJ2-7	CASSSGLGLAEYEQYF	TGTGCCAGCAGTTCCGGGTTGGGACTAGCAGAATACGAGCAGTACTTC
NA	NA	TRBV6-5	TRBJ1-1	CASRSDTNTEAFF	TGTGCCAGCAGATCCGACACAAACACTGAAGCTTTCTTT
NA	NA	TRBV9	TRBJ1-2	CASSAGGQTNYGYTF	TGTGCCAGCAGCGCGGGGGGACAAACTAACTATGGCTACACCTTC
NA	NA	TRBV11-2	TRBJ2-5	CASSLGQDSRPETQYF	TGTGCCAGCAGCTTAGGGCAGGACTCCCGCCCAGAGACCCAGTACTTC
NA	NA	TRBV7-8	TRBJ2-1	CASSILTATLANEQFF	TGTGCCAGCAGCATCCTGACCGCGACACTGGCCAATGAGCAGTTCTTC
NA	TRBD1	TRBV27	TRBJ1-1	CASSLGPGGPEAFF	TGTGCCAGCAGTTTAGGACCAGGGGGACCCGAAGCTTTCTTT
NA	NA	TRBV15	TRBJ2-1	CATSRDWDLQHNEQFF	TGTGCCACCAGCAGAGATTGGGACTTACAACACAATGAGCAGTTCTTC
NA	TRBD2	TRBV7-3	TRBJ2-3	CASSLLPSGGATDTQYF	TGTGCCAGCAGCTTACTTCCCAGCGGGGGGGCCACAGATACGCAGTATTTT
NA	NA	TRBV9	TRBJ1-2	CASSIGPPYGYTF	TGTGCCAGCAGCATTGGGCCCCCTTATGGCTACACCTTC
NA	NA	TRBV21-1	TRBJ1-4	CASIKWRDEKLFF	TGTGCCAGCATTAAGTGGAGGGATGAAAAACTGTTTTTT
NA	NA	TRBV5-1	TRBJ2-3	CASSADYNRGTDTQYF	TGCGCCAGCAGCGCAGACTATAACCGAGGCACAGATACGCAGTATTTT
NA	TRBD1	TRBV4-1	TRBJ1-6	CASSQPLRDRGGSPLHF	TGCGCCAGCAGCCAACCTCTCCGGGACAGGGGAGGCTCACCCCTCCACTTT
once	NA	TRBV5-1	TRBJ1-1	CASFKTGPSGVAFF	TGCGCCAGCTTTAAAACGGGGCCCTCAGGGGTAGCTTTCTTT
NA	NA	TRBV9	TRBJ1-3	CASSARGGKPISGNTIYF	TGTGCCAGCAGCGCCCGGGGGGGAAAACCCATCTCTGGAAACACCATATATTTT
NA	TRBD2	TRBV4-1	TRBJ2-1	CASSQDQRTSSYNEQFF	TGCGCCAGCAGCCAAGATCAAAGGACTAGCTCCTACAATGAGCAGTTCTTC
NA	TRBD2	TRBV7-9	TRBJ2-1	CASSFSFSGTSSYNEQFF	TGTGCCAGCAGCTTTTCATTTTCCGGGACTAGCTCCTACAATGAGCAGTTCTTC
NA	TRBD1	TRBV7-8	TRBJ1-1	CASSLVGQGGSFF	TGTGCCAGCAGCTTAGTGGGACAGGGAGGTTCGTTCTTT
NA	NA	TRBV30	TRBJ2-2	CAWIPGGIAGELFF	TGTGCCTGGATCCCCGGGGGTATCGCCGGGGAGCTGTTTTTT
NA	NA	TRBV6-5	TRBJ1-1	CASQADGLNTEAFF	TGTGCCAGCCAAGCGGACGGATTGAACACTGAAGCTTTCTTT
NA	NA	TRBV6-1	TRBJ2-7	CASIGTSSSYEQYF	TGTGCCAGCATTGGGACATCGAGCTCCTACGAGCAGTACTTC
NA	TRBD2	TRBV29-1	TRBJ2-3	CSGRTSGSTDTQYF	TGCAGCGGAAGGACTAGCGGGAGCACAGATACGCAGTATTTT
once	NA	TRBV6-1	TRBJ1-1	CASRQATGGYEAFF	TGTGCCAGCAGGCAGGCGACAGGAGGATATGAAGCTTTCTTT
NA	NA	TRBV18	TRBJ1-1	CASSQYRDPNTEAFF	TGTGCCAGCTCACAATACAGGGACCCGAACACTGAAGCTTTCTTT
once	NA	TRBV28	TRBJ1-5	CATWTYGNQPQHF	TGTGCCACCTGGACATACGGCAATCAGCCCCAGCATTTT
NA	NA	TRBV4-1	TRBJ1-1	CASSPLSGAAMNTEAFF	TGCGCCAGCAGCCCTCTTTCAGGGGCTGCGATGAACACTGAAGCTTTCTTT
NA	TRBD2	TRBV4-1	TRBJ2-2	CASSRAGGNTGELFF	TGCGCCAGCAGCCGAGCGGGGGGAAACACCGGGGAGCTGTTTTTT
NA	TRBD1	TRBV6-1	TRBJ2-2	CASTWDRGPTGELFF	TGTGCCAGCACTTGGGACAGGGGTCCCACCGGGGAGCTGTTTTTT
NA	NA	TRBV7-9	TRBJ1-2	CASSSSLRLDGYTF	TGTGCCAGCAGCTCCTCACTCCGGTTGGATGGCTACACCTTC
NA	TRBD2	TRBV4-2	TRBJ2-7	CASSQDRWGGTSYEQYF	TGTGCCAGCAGCCAAGACAGATGGGGTGGGACTAGCTACGAGCAGTACTTC
NA	TRBD2	TRBV2	TRBJ2-2	CASSEALKREMNTGELFF	TGTGCCAGCAGTGAAGCGTTAAAGCGGGAGATGAACACCGGGGAGCTGTTTTTT
NA	NA	TRBV14	TRBJ1-1	CASEDTGSPVNTEAFF	TGTGCCAGCGAGGATACAGGGTCACCGGTGAACACTGAAGCTTTCTTT
NA	TRBD1	TRBV7-9	TRBJ1-5	CASSHEQGAGYSNQPQHF	TGTGCCAGCAGTCACGAACAGGGGGCCGGATATAGCAATCAGCCCCAGCATTTT
NA	NA	TRBV30	TRBJ2-2	CASDQGSPGELFF	TGTGCCTCCGACCAGGGGAGCCCCGGGGAGCTGTTTTTT
NA	NA	TRBV14	TRBJ1-1	CASSQAYGVPNTEAFF	TGTGCCAGCAGCCAAGCGTACGGGGTGCCGAACACTGAAGCTTTCTTT
NA	NA	TRBV21-1	TRBJ1-5	CASSNLRGRWGILWVNQPQHF	TGTGCCAGCAGCAACCTAAGGGGGCGTTGGGGCATATTATGGGTCAATCAGCCCCAGCATTTT
NA	TRBD2	TRBV4-2	TRBJ2-7	CASSRGKTSGRISEQYF	TGTGCCAGCAGCCGGGGGAAGACTAGCGGGAGGATTAGCGAGCAGTACTTC
NA	NA	TRBV7-6	TRBJ2-2	CASTAGGSPRSTGELFF	TGTGCCAGCACCGCAGGGGGGAGTCCCCGGTCCACCGGGGAGCTGTTTTTT
NA	NA	TRBV19	TRBJ1-1	CASSVGTYTEAFF	TGTGCCAGTAGTGTCGGTACTTACACTGAAGCTTTCTTT
few	TRBD2	TRBV19	TRBJ2-7	CASSAPWTSEDEQYF	TGTGCCAGTAGTGCCCCCTGGACTAGCGAAGACGAGCAGTACTTC